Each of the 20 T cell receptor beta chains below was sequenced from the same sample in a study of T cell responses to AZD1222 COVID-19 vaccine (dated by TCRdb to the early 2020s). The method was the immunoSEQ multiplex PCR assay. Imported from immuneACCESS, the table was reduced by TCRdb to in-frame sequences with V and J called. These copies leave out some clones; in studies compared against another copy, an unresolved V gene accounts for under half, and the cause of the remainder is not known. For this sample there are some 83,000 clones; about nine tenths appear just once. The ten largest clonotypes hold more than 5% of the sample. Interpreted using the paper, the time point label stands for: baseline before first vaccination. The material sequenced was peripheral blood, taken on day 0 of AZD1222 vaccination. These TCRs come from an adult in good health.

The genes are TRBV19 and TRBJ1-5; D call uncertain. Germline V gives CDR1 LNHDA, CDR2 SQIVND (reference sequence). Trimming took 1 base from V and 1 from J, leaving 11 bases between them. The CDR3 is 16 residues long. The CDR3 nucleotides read TGTGCCAGTAGTATAGGGTCCGGACGAAGCAATCAGCCCCAGCATTTT. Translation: CASSIGSGRSNQPQHF.

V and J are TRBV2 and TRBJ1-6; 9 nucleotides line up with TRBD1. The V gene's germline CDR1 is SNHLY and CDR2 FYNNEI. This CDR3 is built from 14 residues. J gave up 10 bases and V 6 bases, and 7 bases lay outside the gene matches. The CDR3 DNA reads TGTGCCAGCAGGGAACAGGGGGCAGGATCACCCCTCCACTTT. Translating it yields CASREQGAGSPLHF.

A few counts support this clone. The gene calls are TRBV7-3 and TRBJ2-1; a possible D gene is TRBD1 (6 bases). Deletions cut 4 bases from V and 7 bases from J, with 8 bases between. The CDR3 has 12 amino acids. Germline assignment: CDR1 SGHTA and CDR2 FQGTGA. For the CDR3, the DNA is TGTGCCAGCAGCTCCGGACAGAATGAGCAGTTCTTC. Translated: CASSSGQNEQFF.

The CDR3, as DNA: TGTGCCAGCAGGGACTCGACTAGCGGGTACACAGATACGCAGTATTTT. Translated, it gives CASRDSTSGYTDTQYF. J is TRBJ2-3 and V is TRBV6-6; 10 nucleotides line up with TRBD2. The ends lost 6 bases at V and 2 bases at J; junction bases unmatched: 8. The CDR3 contains 16 residues. CDR1 MNHNY and CDR2 SVGAGI come from the germline V gene (reference sequence).

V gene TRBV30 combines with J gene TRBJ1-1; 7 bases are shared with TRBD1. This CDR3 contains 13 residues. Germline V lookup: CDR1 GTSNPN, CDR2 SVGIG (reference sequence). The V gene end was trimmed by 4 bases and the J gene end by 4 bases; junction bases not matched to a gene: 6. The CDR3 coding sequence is TGTGCCTGGATGACAGGGTCGGGCACTGAAGCTTTCTTT. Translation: CAWMTGSGTEAFF.

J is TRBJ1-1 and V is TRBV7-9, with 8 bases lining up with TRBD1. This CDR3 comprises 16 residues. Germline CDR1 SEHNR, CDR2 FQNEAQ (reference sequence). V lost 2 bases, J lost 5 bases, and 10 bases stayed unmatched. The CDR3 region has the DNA TGTGCCAGCAGCTTATTGGGGCAGGGGGCGACTACTGAAGCTTTCTTT. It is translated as CASSLLGQGATTEAFF. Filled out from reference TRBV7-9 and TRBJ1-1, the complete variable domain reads DTGVSQNPRHKITKRGQNVTFRCDPISEHNRLYWYRQTLGQGPEFLTYFQNEAQLEKSRLLSDRFSAERPKGSFSTLEIQRTEQGDSAMYLCASSLLGQGATTEAFFGQGTRLTVV.

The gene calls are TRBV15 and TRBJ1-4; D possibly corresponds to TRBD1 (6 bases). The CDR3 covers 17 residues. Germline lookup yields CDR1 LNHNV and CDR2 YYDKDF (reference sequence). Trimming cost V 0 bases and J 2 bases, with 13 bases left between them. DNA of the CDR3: TGTGCCACCAGCAGAGATAATTCGGGGGCGACTAATGAAAAACTGTTTTTT. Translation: CATSRDNSGATNEKLFF.

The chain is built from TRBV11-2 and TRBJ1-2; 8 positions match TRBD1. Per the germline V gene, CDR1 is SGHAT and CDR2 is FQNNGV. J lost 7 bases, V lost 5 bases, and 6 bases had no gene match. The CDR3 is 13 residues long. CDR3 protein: CASSLRTGLGYTF. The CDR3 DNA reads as TGTGCCAGCAGCCTCCGGACAGGGCTTGGCTACACCTTC.

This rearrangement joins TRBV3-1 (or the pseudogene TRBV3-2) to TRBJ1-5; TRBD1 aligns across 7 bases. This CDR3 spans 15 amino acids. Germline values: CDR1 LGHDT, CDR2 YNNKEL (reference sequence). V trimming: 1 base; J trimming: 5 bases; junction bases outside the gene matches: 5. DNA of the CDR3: TGTGCCAGCAGCCAAGGTCAAGGGGGCTATCAGCCCCAGCATTTT. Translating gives CASSQGQGGYQPQHF.

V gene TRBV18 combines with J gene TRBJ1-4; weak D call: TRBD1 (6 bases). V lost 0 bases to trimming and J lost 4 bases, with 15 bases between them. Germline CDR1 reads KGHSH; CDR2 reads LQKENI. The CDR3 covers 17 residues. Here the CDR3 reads CASSPPGGTTLNEKLFF. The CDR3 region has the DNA TGTGCCAGCTCACCACCGGGCGGGACAACTCTTAATGAAAAACTGTTTTTT. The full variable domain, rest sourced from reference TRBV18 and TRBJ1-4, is NAGVMQNPRHLVRRRGQEARLRCSPMKGHSHVYWYRQLPEEGLKFMVYLQKENIIDESGMPKERFSAEFPKEGPSILRIQQVVRGDSAAYFCASSPPGGTTLNEKLFFGSGTQLSVL.

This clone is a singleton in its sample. CDR3 nucleotide sequence: TGCAGCGCCAGGGGTTGGGAGAATGAAAAACTGTTTTTT. Protein: CSARGWENEKLFF. The chain has TRBV29-1 and TRBJ1-4; tentative D call: TRBD1 (6 bases). V gave up 7 bases and J gave up 5 bases, with 14 bases separating them. CDR1 and CDR2 (germline): SQVTM, ANQGSEA. The CDR3 contains 13 residues.

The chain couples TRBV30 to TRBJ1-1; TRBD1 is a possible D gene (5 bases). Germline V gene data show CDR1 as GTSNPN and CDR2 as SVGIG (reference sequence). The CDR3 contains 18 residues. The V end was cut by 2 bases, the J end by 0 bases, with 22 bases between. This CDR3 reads CAWSHYTGAPFMNTEAFF. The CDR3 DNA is TGTGCCTGGAGTCATTACACAGGAGCCCCTTTCATGAACACTGAAGCTTTCTTT.

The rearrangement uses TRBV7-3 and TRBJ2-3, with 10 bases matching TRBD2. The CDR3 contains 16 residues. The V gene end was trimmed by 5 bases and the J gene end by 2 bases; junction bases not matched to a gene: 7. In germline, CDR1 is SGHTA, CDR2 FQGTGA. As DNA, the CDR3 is TGTGCCAGCAGCATCTATAGCGGGAGGAACACAGATACGCAGTATTTT. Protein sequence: CASSIYSGRNTDTQYF.

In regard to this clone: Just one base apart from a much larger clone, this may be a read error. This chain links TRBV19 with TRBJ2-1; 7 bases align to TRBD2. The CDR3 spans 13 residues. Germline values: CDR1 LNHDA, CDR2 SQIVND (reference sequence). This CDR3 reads CASGEGFYNKQFF. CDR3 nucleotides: TGTGCCAGTGGGGAGGGATTCTACAATAAGCAGTTCTTC.

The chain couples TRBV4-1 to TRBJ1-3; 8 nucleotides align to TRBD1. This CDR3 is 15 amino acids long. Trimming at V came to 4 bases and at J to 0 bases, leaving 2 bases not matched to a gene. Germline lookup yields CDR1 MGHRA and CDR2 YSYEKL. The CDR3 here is CASSLGQGSGNTIYF. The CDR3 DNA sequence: TGCGCCAGCAGCCTCGGACAGGGCTCTGGAAACACCATATATTTT.

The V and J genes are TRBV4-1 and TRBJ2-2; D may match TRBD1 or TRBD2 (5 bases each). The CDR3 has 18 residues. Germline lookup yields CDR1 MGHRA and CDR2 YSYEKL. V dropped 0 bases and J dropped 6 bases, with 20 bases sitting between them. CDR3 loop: CASSQERRMGRRAGELFF. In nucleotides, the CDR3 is TGCGCCAGCAGCCAAGAGAGGCGTATGGGACGCCGCGCCGGGGAGCTGTTTTTT.

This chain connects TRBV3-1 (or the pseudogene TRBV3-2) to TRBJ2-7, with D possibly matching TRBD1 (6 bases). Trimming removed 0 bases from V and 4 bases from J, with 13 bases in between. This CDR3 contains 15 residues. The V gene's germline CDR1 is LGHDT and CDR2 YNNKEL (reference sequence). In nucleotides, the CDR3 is TGTGCCAGCAGCCAAGAGAACAGGGTCTCGTACGAGCAGTACTTC. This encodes CASSQENRVSYEQYF.

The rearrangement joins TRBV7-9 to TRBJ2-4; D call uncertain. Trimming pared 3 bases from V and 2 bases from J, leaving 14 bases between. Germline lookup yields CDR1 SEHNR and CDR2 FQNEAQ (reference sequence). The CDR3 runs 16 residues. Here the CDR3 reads CASSFVQDVSKNIQYF. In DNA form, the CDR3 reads TGTGCCAGCAGCTTTGTCCAGGACGTGTCCAAAAACATTCAGTACTTC.

The CDR3 region is CASSLAAANTDTQYF. The CDR3 bases are TGTGCCAGCAGCTTAGCGGCCGCAAACACAGATACGCAGTATTTT. This chain joins TRBV7-3 and TRBJ2-3, with unresolved D. Germline assignment: CDR1 SGHTA and CDR2 FQGTGA. This CDR3 spans 15 amino acids. Between the trimmed V and J ends, which lost 2 bases and 2 bases, there was a span of 11 bases.

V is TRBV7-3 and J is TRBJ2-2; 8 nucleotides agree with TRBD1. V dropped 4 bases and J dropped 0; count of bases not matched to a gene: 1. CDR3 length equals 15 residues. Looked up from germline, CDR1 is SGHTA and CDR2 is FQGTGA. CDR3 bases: TGTGCCAGCAGCTCACAGGGGGCGAACACCGGGGAGCTGTTTTTT. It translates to CASSSQGANTGELFF.